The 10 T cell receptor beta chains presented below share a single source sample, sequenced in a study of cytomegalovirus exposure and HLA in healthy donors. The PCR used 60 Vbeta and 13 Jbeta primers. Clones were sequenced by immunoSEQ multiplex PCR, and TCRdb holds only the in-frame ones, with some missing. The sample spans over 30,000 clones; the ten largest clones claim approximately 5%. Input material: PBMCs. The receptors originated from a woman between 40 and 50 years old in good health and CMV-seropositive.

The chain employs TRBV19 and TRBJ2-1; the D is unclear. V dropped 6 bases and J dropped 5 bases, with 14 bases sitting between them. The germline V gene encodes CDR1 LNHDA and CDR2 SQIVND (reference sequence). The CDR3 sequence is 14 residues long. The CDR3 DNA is TGTGCCAGTAGAGACATTACATCCGACAATGAGCAGTTCTTC. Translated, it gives CASRDITSDNEQFF.

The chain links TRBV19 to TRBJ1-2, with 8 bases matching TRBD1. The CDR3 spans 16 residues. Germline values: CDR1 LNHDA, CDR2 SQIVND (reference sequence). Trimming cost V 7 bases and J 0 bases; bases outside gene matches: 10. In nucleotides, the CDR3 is TGTGCCAGTATCCCACAGGGGGACAGAGCTAACTATGGCTACACCTTC. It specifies CASIPQGDRANYGYTF. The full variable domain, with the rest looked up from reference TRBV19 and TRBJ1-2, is DGGITQSPKYLFRKEGQNVTLSCEQNLNHDAMYWYRQDPGQGLRLIYYSQIVNDFQKGDIAEGYSVSREKKESFPLTVTSAQKNPTAFYLCASIPQGDRANYGYTFGSGTRLTVV.

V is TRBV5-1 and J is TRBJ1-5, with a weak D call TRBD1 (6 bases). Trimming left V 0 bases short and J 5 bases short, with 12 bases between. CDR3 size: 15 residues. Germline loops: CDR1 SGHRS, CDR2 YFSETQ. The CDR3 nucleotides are TGCGCCAGCAGCTTGGAGGGGGAGTACTATCAGCCCCAGCATTTT. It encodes CASSLEGEYYQPQHF.

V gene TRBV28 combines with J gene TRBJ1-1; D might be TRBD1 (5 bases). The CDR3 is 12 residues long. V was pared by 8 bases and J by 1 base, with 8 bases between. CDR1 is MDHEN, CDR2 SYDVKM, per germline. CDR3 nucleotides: TGTGCCAGCCACGACAGGAACACTGAAGCTTTCTTT. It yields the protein CASHDRNTEAFF.

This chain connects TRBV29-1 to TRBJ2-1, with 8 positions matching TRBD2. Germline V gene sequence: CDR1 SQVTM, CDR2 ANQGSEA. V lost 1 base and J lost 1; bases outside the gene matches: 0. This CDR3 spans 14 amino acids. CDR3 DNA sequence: TGCAGCGTTGAAGCGGGAGGGTCCTACAATGAGCAGTTCTTC. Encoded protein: CSVEAGGSYNEQFF.

The CDR3 here is CASSVTGTANHEQYF. The DNA for the CDR3 is TGTGCCAGCAGCGTGACCGGGACTGCCAACCACGAGCAGTACTTC. This chain joins TRBV9 and TRBJ2-7, with a tentative D call TRBD2 (6 bases). This CDR3 has 15 amino acids. Trimming pared 2 bases from V and 5 bases from J, leaving 17 bases between. In germline, CDR1 is SGDLS, CDR2 YYNGEE.

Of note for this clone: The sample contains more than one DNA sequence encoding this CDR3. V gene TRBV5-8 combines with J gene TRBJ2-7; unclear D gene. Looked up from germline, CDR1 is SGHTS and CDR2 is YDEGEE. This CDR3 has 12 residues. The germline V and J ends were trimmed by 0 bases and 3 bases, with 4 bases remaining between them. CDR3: CASSLAIYEQYF. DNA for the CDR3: TGTGCCAGCAGCTTGGCTATCTACGAGCAGTACTTC. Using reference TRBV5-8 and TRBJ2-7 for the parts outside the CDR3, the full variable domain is EAGVTQSPTHLIKTRGQQATLRCSPISGHTSVYWYQQALGLGLQFLLWYDEGEERNRGNFPPRFSGRQFPNYSSELNVNALELEDSALYLCASSLAIYEQYFGPGTRLTVT.

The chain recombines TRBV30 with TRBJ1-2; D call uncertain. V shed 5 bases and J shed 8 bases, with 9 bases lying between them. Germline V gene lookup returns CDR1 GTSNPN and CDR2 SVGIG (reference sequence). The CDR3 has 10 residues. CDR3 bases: TGTGCCTGGGCCAGGCCCGGCTACACCTTC. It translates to CAWARPGYTF.

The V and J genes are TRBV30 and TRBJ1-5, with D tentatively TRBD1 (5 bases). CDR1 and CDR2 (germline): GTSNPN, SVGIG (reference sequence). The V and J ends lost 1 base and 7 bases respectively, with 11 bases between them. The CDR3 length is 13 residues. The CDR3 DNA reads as TGTGCCTGGAGTGCCGGGGGGAGGCAGCCCCAGCATTTT. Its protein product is CAWSAGGRQPQHF.

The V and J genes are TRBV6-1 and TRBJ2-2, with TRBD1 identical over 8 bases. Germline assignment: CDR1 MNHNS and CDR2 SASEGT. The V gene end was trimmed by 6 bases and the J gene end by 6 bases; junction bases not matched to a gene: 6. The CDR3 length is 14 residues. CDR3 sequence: CASSRGRVAGELFF. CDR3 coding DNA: TGTGCCAGCAGCAGGGGGCGCGTAGCCGGGGAGCTGTTTTTT.